The 26 T cell receptor beta chains below all came from one sample that was sequenced in a study of cytomegalovirus exposure and HLA in healthy donors (dated 2017 in TCRdb). Library method: the immunoSEQ multiplex PCR assay. For the multiplex PCR, a mixture combining 60 forward primers for TCR Vbeta segments and 13 reverse primers for TCR Jbeta segments was used. Drawn from immuneACCESS, this table holds only the in-frame rearrangements with V and J called that TCRdb kept. Clones are partly lost; checked studies trace under half to an unresolved V gene and leave the rest unexplained. Here the sample has 130,000 or so clones; around 65% occur a single time. Roughly 1.9% of the sample is in the top ten clones. Sequenced input: PBMCs. These TCRs come from a male donor in good health and CMV-seronegative.

J is TRBJ2-7 and V is TRBV5-1; 7 bases fit TRBD2. V gave up 0 bases and J gave up 4 bases; unmatched junction bases: 4. Looked up from germline, CDR1 is SGHRS and CDR2 is YFSETQ. The CDR3 covers 14 residues. CDR3 in DNA: TGCGCCAGCAGCTTGGGGGAGGGGCGATACGAGCAGTACTTC. Protein sequence: CASSLGEGRYEQYF.

V is TRBV12-5 and J is TRBJ1-5, with 7 positions matching TRBD1. V trimming: 0 bases; J trimming: 2 bases; junction bases outside the gene matches: 7. CDR1 and CDR2 (germline): LGHNT, FRNRAP. The CDR3 spans 17 residues. In nucleotides, the CDR3 is TGTGCTAGTGGTTTGGTACTCGACAGGGCCCGCAATCAGCCCCAGCATTTT. It encodes CASGLVLDRARNQPQHF.

V gene TRBV18 combines with J gene TRBJ2-2; a possible D gene is TRBD2 (5 bases). This CDR3 has 13 amino acids. CDR1 is KGHSH and CDR2 is LQKENI in the germline V gene. V dropped 1 base and J dropped 7 bases, with 7 bases sitting between them. The CDR3 nucleotides are TGTGCCAGCTCACCACGTCGGGGCGGGGAGCTGTTTTTT. It is translated as CASSPRRGGELFF.

The J gene is TRBJ2-2, the V gene TRBV30; D is perhaps TRBD2 (7 bases). Germline CDR1 and CDR2: GTSNPN and SVGIG (reference sequence). The CDR3 covers 14 residues. Trimming took 5 bases from V and 5 from J, leaving 15 bases between them. CDR3 residues: CAWERGRGTGELFF. In nucleotides, the CDR3 is TGTGCCTGGGAGCGGGGTAGGGGGACCGGGGAGCTGTTTTTT.

The V gene is TRBV28, the J gene TRBJ2-3; D might be TRBD1 (6 bases). Trimming left V 5 bases short and J 3 bases short, with 12 bases between. This CDR3 is built from 14 residues. Germline CDR1 reads MDHEN; CDR2 reads SYDVKM. The CDR3, as DNA: TGTGCCAGCAGTCTAGGGGGTCGGACAGATACGCAGTATTTT. This translates into CASSLGGRTDTQYF.

The gene calls are TRBV10-3 and TRBJ2-7; 9 nucleotides agree with TRBD1. This CDR3 is 14 amino acids long. Looked up from germline, CDR1 is ENHRY and CDR2 is SYGVKD. V was pared by 11 bases and J by 1 base, with 9 bases of the junction left unmatched. CDR3 protein: CASQGAVESYEQYF. The CDR3 bases are TGTGCCTCACAGGGGGCGGTTGAATCCTACGAGCAGTACTTC.

This clone was picked up a small number of times. The gene calls are TRBV7-9 and TRBJ1-2; D is unclear. V shed 1 base and J shed 2 bases, with 8 bases lying between them. Germline V CDR1 and CDR2: SEHNR, FQNEAQ (reference sequence). The CDR3 is made up of 14 amino acids. CDR3 sequence (DNA): TGTGCCAGCAGCTTAGTGGCTTTAAACTATGGCTACACCTTC. Translating it yields CASSLVALNYGYTF.

The chain joins TRBV7-9 to TRBJ2-3; D remains ambiguous. Trimming took off 5 bases at V and 2 bases at J, with 20 bases between the two ends. This CDR3 region has 17 residues. Germline CDR1 reads SEHNR; CDR2 reads FQNEAQ (reference sequence). CDR3 residues: CASSNRLVAVNTDTQYF. In DNA form, the CDR3 reads TGTGCCAGCAGCAATAGGCTAGTCGCTGTCAACACAGATACGCAGTATTTT.

The chain joins TRBV11-2 to TRBJ2-7; D is perhaps TRBD2 (5 bases). Germline V gene data show CDR1 as SGHAT and CDR2 as FQNNGV. The CDR3 runs 14 residues. V lost 2 bases, J lost 3 bases, and 11 bases lay in between. The CDR3 protein is CASSLFGVGYEQYF. The DNA of the CDR3 is TGTGCCAGCAGCTTATTCGGGGTGGGCTACGAGCAGTACTTC.

This clone was counted only a few times. The rearrangement joins TRBV2 to TRBJ1-3, with D possibly TRBD1 on 6 matching bases. Trimming removed 2 bases from V and 0 bases from J, with 8 bases in between. In germline, CDR1 is SNHLY, CDR2 FYNNEI. This CDR3 is built from 15 residues. The CDR3 is CASSEQGSSGNTIYF. The CDR3 nucleotides read TGTGCCAGCAGTGAACAGGGGAGCTCTGGAAACACCATATATTTT.

The genes are TRBV29-1 and TRBJ2-2, with TRBD2 matching 7 bases. The CDR3 is 14 amino acids. CDR1 is SQVTM, CDR2 ANQGSEA, per germline. J lost 1 base, V lost 8 bases, and 7 bases had no gene match. The CDR3 DNA follows: TGCAGCACCGATAGCGGGCAGAACACCGGGGAGCTGTTTTTT. The encoded protein is CSTDSGQNTGELFF.

V gene TRBV5-4 combines with J gene TRBJ2-7; 9 bases align to TRBD1. The CDR3 extends over 15 amino acids. V shed 5 bases, J shed 1 base, and the junction held 7 bases outside the gene matches. Germline V gene lookup returns CDR1 SGHNT and CDR2 YYREEE (reference sequence). The CDR3 DNA is TGTGCCAGCAGAAAACAGGGGGCCCCTTCCTACGAGCAGTACTTC. Amino acid sequence: CASRKQGAPSYEQYF.

The rearrangement uses TRBV2 and TRBJ1-4, with D maybe TRBD1 (6 bases). From germline, CDR1 is SNHLY and CDR2 FYNNEI. This CDR3 is 14 amino acids long. V lost 4 bases to trimming and J lost 4 bases, with 10 bases between them. CDR3 coding DNA: TGTGCCAGCAGTGTACAGGGCTTTAATGAAAAACTGTTTTTT. It specifies CASSVQGFNEKLFF. Supplemented by reference TRBV2 and TRBJ1-4, the full variable domain reads EPEVTQTPSHQVTQMGQEVILRCVPISNHLYFYWYRQILGQKVEFLVSFYNNEISEKSEIFDDQFSVERPDGSNFTLKIRSTKLEDSAMYFCASSVQGFNEKLFFGSGTQLSVL.

The chain links TRBV30 to TRBJ1-1; TRBD1 matches at 8 bases. V was clipped by 5 bases and J by 1 base; unmatched bases: 3. From germline, CDR1 is GTSNPN and CDR2 SVGIG (reference sequence). This CDR3 region has 13 residues. The CDR3 sequence is CAWGQGGNTEAFF. CDR3 DNA sequence: TGTGCCTGGGGACAGGGAGGGAACACTGAAGCTTTCTTT.

The V and J genes are TRBV28 and TRBJ2-3, with 10 bases matching TRBD1. Germline V CDR1 and CDR2: MDHEN, SYDVKM. J lost 5 bases, V lost 5 bases, and 7 bases had no gene match. The CDR3 consists of 15 residues. The CDR3 loop reads CASSVPGTGVDTQYF. CDR3 nucleotides: TGTGCCAGCAGTGTCCCAGGGACAGGGGTAGATACGCAGTATTTT.

The V gene is TRBV7-9, the J gene TRBJ1-1; D gene unclear. Germline V lookup: CDR1 SEHNR, CDR2 FQNEAQ (reference sequence). This CDR3 has 15 amino acids. Trimming pared 1 base from V and 0 bases from J, leaving 9 bases between. CDR3 amino acids: CASSLVLAVNTEAFF. The CDR3 bases are TGTGCCAGCAGCTTAGTTTTAGCGGTGAACACTGAAGCTTTCTTT.

The CDR3 region has the DNA TGCAGTGCCCTACGGGGGTACCTTCCGTACTTC. It specifies CSALRGYLPYF. V gene TRBV20-1 combines with J gene TRBJ2-7, with D perhaps matching TRBD2 (6 bases). Germline CDR1 DFQATT, CDR2 SNEGSKA (reference sequence). V lost 6 bases and J lost 12, with 18 bases in between. The CDR3 sequence is 11 residues long.

V gene TRBV2 combines with J gene TRBJ2-3; a possible D gene is TRBD1 (6 bases). The CDR3 totals 14 residues. Germline V gene sequence: CDR1 SNHLY, CDR2 FYNNEI. The V end was cut by 7 bases, the J end by 2 bases, with 13 bases between. The CDR3 region is CASTQGQPTDTQYF. CDR3 nucleotide sequence: TGTGCCAGCACTCAAGGACAGCCCACAGATACGCAGTATTTT. Looking up the rest from reference TRBV2 and TRBJ2-3 gives the full variable domain: EPEVTQTPSHQVTQMGQEVILRCVPISNHLYFYWYRQILGQKVEFLVSFYNNEISEKSEIFDDQFSVERPDGSNFTLKIRSTKLEDSAMYFCASTQGQPTDTQYFGPGTRLTVL.

The chain links TRBV30 to TRBJ2-1; 7 bases line up with TRBD1. The CDR3 covers 14 residues. CDR1 is GTSNPN and CDR2 is SVGIG in the germline V gene (reference sequence). The ends lost 5 bases at V and 8 bases at J; junction bases unmatched: 12. In DNA form, the CDR3 reads TGTGCCTGGGAGCCGGGACAGACCCTCGATGAGCAGTTCTTC. Its translation: CAWEPGQTLDEQFF.

J is TRBJ2-1 and V is TRBV7-6; possibly TRBD2 for D (5 bases). Germline V CDR1 and CDR2: SGHVS, FNYEAQ. The CDR3 is made up of 13 amino acids. V lost 7 bases to trimming and J lost 4 bases, with 11 bases between them. DNA for the CDR3: TGTGCCAGCACCCCCCCGGGGTACAATGAGCAGTTCTTC. It translates to CASTPPGYNEQFF.

The chain has TRBV18 and TRBJ1-4; 8 nucleotides align to TRBD1. The CDR3 has 18 residues. Germline V gene lookup returns CDR1 KGHSH and CDR2 LQKENI. With 3 bases clipped from V and 7 bases from J, the junction kept 16 bases outside the gene matches. The CDR3 loop reads CASSPGTGGSGFGEKLFF. Written as DNA, the CDR3 is TGTGCCAGCTCACCGGGGACAGGCGGCTCAGGGTTCGGTGAAAAACTGTTTTTT.

This clone was seen a few times. J is TRBJ2-2 and V is TRBV5-4, with a possible D match to TRBD2 (6 bases). V was cut by 4 bases and J by 0 bases, with 13 bases left in between. Germline assignment: CDR1 SGHNT and CDR2 YYREEE (reference sequence). The CDR3 has 16 amino acids. The CDR3 loop reads CASSVRDFSNTGELFF. The CDR3 coding sequence is TGTGCCAGCAGCGTACGGGACTTCTCGAACACCGGGGAGCTGTTTTTT.

V gene TRBV18 combines with J gene TRBJ1-6; D is perhaps TRBD1 (5 bases). The CDR3 runs to 15 residues. Deletions cut 1 base from V and 7 bases from J, with 11 bases between. Germline V gene data show CDR1 as KGHSH and CDR2 as LQKENI. CDR3: CASSPQGQGNSPLHF. DNA of the CDR3: TGTGCCAGCTCACCACAGGGGCAAGGGAATTCACCCCTCCACTTT.

This chain joins TRBV18 and TRBJ1-4; TRBD1 is a possible D gene (6 bases). Trimming removed 2 bases from V and 8 bases from J, with 12 bases in between. This CDR3 contains 14 residues. Germline V gene data show CDR1 as KGHSH and CDR2 as LQKENI. This CDR3 is CASSPSGDDEKLFF. The CDR3 nucleotides are TGTGCCAGCTCACCATCAGGGGACGACGAAAAACTGTTTTTT.

This clone has just a few counts. This chain joins TRBV7-6 and TRBJ1-1; D not resolved. V gave up 0 bases and J gave up 4 bases, with 9 bases separating them. Germline V gene lookup returns CDR1 SGHVS and CDR2 FNYEAQ. There are 14 residues in the CDR3. CDR3: CASSLARLGTEAFF. CDR3 nucleotides: TGTGCCAGCAGCTTAGCGCGGTTGGGCACTGAAGCTTTCTTT.

This clone was found a few times. This chain uses TRBV28 with TRBJ2-4, with D perhaps matching TRBD1 (5 bases). Trimming took off 5 bases at V and 7 bases at J, with 21 bases between the two ends. The CDR3 totals 16 residues. CDR1 is MDHEN and CDR2 is SYDVKM in the germline V gene. Written as DNA, the CDR3 is TGTGCCAGCAGTCCCCCCCCGGTAGGCAGGGCCAACATTCAGTACTTC. Protein product: CASSPPPVGRANIQYF.